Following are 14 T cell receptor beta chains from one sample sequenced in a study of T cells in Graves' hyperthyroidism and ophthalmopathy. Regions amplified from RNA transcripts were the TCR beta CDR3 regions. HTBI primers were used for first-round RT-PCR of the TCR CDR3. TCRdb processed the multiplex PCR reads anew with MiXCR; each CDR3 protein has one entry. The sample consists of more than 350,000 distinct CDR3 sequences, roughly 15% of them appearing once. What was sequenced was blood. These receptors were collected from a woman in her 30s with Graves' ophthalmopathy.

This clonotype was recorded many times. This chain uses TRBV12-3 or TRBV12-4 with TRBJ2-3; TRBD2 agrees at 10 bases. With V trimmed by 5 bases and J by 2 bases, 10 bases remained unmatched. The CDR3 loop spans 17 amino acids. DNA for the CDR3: TGTGCCAGCAGTGCAGGCAGCGGGGGGGGTCCCACAGATACGCAGTATTTT. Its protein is CASSAGSGGGPTDTQYF.

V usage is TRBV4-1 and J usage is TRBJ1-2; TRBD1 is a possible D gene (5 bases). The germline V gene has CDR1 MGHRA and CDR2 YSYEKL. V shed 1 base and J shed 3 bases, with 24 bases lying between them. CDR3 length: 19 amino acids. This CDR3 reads CASSQVGRIGRGVHYGYTF. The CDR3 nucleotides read TGCGCCAGCAGCCAAGTTGGGAGGATAGGCCGAGGGGTTCACTATGGCTACACCTTC.

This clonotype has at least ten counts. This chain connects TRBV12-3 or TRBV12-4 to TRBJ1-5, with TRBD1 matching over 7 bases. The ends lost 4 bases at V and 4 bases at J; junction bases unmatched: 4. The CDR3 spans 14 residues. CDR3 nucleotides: TGTGCCAGCAGTTCCACAGGGGTAAATCAGCCCCAGCATTTT. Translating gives CASSSTGVNQPQHF.

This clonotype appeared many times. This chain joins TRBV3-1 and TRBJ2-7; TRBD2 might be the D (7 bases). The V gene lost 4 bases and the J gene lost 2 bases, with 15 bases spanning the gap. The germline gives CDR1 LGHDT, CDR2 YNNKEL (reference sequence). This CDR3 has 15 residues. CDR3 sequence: CASSPGPGGPYEQYF. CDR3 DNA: TGTGCCAGCAGCCCCGGTCCCGGGGGGCCCTACGAGCAGTACTTC.

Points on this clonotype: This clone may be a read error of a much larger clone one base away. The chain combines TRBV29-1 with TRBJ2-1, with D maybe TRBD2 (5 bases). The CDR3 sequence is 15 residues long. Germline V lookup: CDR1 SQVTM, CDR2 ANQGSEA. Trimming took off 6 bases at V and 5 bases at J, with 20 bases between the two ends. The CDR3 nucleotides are TGCAGCGTCCGAAGAGGGATAGGCGGCAACAATGAGCAGTTCTTC. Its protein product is CSVRRGIGGNNEQFF.

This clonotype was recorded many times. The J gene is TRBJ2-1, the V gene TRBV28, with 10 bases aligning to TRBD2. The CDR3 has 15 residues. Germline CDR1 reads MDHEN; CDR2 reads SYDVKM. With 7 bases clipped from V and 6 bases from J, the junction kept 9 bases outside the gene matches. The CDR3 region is CASTLQVAGGNEQFF. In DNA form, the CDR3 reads TGTGCCAGCACCCTGCAAGTAGCGGGGGGCAATGAGCAGTTCTTC.

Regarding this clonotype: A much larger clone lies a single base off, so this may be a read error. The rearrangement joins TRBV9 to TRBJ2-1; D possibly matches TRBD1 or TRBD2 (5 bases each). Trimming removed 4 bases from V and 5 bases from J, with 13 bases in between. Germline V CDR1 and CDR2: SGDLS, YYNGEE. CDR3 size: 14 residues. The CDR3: CASSSRGRDNEQFF. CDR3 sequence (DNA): TGTGCCAGCAGCTCCCGGGGCAGGGACAATGAGCAGTTCTTC.

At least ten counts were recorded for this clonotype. Written as DNA, the CDR3 is TGTGCCAGCAGCCGAGCGACCGGACACCCAGCCAGATACGAGCAGTACTTC. Amino acids: CASSRATGHPARYEQYF. The gene calls are TRBV16 and TRBJ2-7, with a possible D match to TRBD1 (5 bases). V lost 4 bases and J lost 4, with 23 bases in between. The CDR3 loop spans 17 amino acids. Germline values: CDR1 KGHSY, CDR2 FQNENV.

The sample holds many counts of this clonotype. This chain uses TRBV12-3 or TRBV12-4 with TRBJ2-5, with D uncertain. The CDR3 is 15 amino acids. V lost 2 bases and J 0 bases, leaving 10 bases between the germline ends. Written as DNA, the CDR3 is TGTGCCAGCAGTTTAAAACCTGGCAACCAAGAGACCCAGTACTTC. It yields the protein CASSLKPGNQETQYF.

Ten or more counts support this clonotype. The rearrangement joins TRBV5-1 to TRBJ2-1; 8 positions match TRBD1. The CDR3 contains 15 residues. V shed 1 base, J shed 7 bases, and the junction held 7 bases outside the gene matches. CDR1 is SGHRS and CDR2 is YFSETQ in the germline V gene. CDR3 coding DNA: TGCGCCAGCAGCTTGTCCACAGGGGGTTTTAATGAGCAGTTCTTC. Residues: CASSLSTGGFNEQFF.

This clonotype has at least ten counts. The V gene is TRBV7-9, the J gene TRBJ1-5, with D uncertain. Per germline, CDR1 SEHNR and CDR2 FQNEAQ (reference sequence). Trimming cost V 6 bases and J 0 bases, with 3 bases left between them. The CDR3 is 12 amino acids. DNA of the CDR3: TGTGCCAGCAGACATAGCAATCAGCCCCAGCATTTT. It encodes CASRHSNQPQHF.

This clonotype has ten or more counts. CDR3 amino acids: CASSPQFDRTYEQYF. Here the CDR3 DNA reads TGTGCCAGCAGCCCTCAGTTCGACAGGACCTACGAGCAGTACTTC. The chain recombines TRBV7-9 with TRBJ2-7; tentative D call: TRBD1 (6 bases). Germline CDR1 reads SEHNR; CDR2 reads FQNEAQ (reference sequence). The CDR3 length is 15 residues. Trimming removed 5 bases at V and 2 bases at J, with 16 bases between.

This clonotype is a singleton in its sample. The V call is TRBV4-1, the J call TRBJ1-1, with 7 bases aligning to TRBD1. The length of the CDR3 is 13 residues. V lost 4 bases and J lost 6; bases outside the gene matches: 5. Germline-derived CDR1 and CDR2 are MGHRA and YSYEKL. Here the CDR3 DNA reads TGCGCCAGCAGCCCCAGGGGGTACCCTGAAGCTTTCTTT. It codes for CASSPRGYPEAFF.

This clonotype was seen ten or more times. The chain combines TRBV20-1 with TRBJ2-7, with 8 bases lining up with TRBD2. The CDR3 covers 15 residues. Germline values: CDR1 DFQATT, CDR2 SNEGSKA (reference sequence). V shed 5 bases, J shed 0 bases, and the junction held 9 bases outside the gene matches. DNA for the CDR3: TGCAGTGCTCATCAGCGCGGGGGGCCCTCCTACGAGCAGTACTTC. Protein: CSAHQRGGPSYEQYF.